The rows below give T cell receptor beta chains drawn from one sample of a study of T cells in Graves' hyperthyroidism and ophthalmopathy. TCRdb called the multiplex PCR reads again in MiXCR, with one record for every CDR3 protein. The table records about 600,000 distinct CDR3 sequences, around 13% of them present only once. Source material: blood. The receptors originated from a woman between 45 and 60 years old with Graves' ophthalmopathy. Both conserved end residues are part of each CDR3. D genes are given only for firm matches. Clone size, where shown, is once, few, many, or a class for clones that have expanded.

>TRBJ2-3|many|TRBV20-1|TRBD2
CSAREGLAGVSDTQYF
TGCAGTGCTAGAGAAGGACTAGCGGGAGTGTCGGATACGCAGTATTTT
>TRBJ2-5|NA|TRBV27|NA
CASSRGVSSETQCF
TGTGCCAGCAGCCGAGGAGTTTCCTCGGAGACCCAGTGCTTC
>TRBJ1-4|many|TRBV5-1|TRBD1
CASSLRQGGTNEKLFF
TGCGCCAGCAGCTTGCGACAGGGGGGAACTAATGAAAAACTGTTTTTT
>TRBJ2-5|many|TRBV9|TRBD2
CASSVTTSGGQETQYF
TGTGCCAGCAGCGTAACGACTAGCGGGGGCCAAGAGACCCAGTACTTC
>TRBJ2-1|few|TRBV4-3|NA
CASSQDRVNNEQFF
TGCGCCAGCAGCCAAGACCGGGTAAACAATGAGCAGTTCTTC
>TRBJ1-1|few|TRBV19|NA
CASSIGILNTEAFF
TGTGCCAGTAGTATTGGGATTTTGAACACTGAAGCTTTCTTT
>TRBJ2-5|few|TRBV7-9|NA
CASSRRTPSQETQYF
TGTGCCAGCAGCAGAAGGACTCCATCCCAAGAGACCCAGTACTTC
>TRBJ2-7|few|TRBV19|TRBD1
CASSIGTGSSYEQYF
TGTGCCAGTAGTATCGGGACAGGGAGCTCCTACGAGCAGTACTTC
>TRBJ2-7|NA|TRBV4-3|TRBD2
CASSQATSGTYEQYF
TGCGCCAGCAGCCAAGCAACTAGCGGGACCTACGAGCAGTACTTC
>TRBJ1-1|many|TRBV7-2|NA
CASSRDPTRTSEAFF
TGTGCCAGCAGCCGCGACCCCACCCGTACTTCGGAAGCTTTCTTT
>TRBJ2-2|few|TRBV7-9|TRBD1
CASSRQGVQGELFF
TGTGCCAGCAGCCGACAGGGAGTCCAAGGGGAGCTGTTTTTT
>TRBJ2-3|few|TRBV6-1|NA
CASSLASVFTDTQYF
TGTGCCAGCAGTTTGGCTAGCGTTTTCACAGATACGCAGTATTTT
>TRBJ1-2|NA|TRBV29-1|NA
CSVEDGQGGYGYTF
TGCAGCGTTGAAGATGGGCAGGGAGGATATGGCTACACCTTC
>TRBJ2-2|many|TRBV27|TRBD2
CASSLSTSGANTGELFF
TGTGCCAGCAGTTTATCGACTAGCGGGGCGAACACCGGGGAGCTGTTTTTT
>TRBJ1-4|NA|TRBV15|NA
CATSRELEKLFF
TGTGCCACCAGCAGAGAATTAGAAAAACTGTTTTTT
>TRBJ2-5|many|TRBV18|NA
CASSPPVSGETQYF
TGTGCCAGCTCACCACCGGTATCGGGCGAGACCCAGTACTTC
>TRBJ1-2|many|TRBV18|NA
CASSPLEYGYTF
TGTGCCAGCTCACCACTGGAATATGGCTACACCTTC
>TRBJ2-7|once|TRBV6-1|NA
CASSDKSGIGSYEQYF
TGTGCCAGCAGTGATAAGTCCGGGATTGGGTCCTACGAGCAGTACTTC
>TRBJ2-2|NA|TRBV12-3/TRBV12-4|TRBD2
CASSWRAGGPNTGELFF
TGTGCCAGCAGTTGGCGAGCGGGAGGGCCGAACACCGGGGAGCTGTTTTTT
>TRBJ1-2|once|TRBV14|NA
CASSQREPAGGGYTF
TGTGCCAGCAGCCAACGGGAGCCAGCGGGGGGAGGCTACACCTTC
>TRBJ2-1|few|TRBV9|NA
CASSVGLGGNNEQFF
TGTGCCAGCAGCGTAGGGTTGGGCGGGAACAATGAGCAGTTCTTC
>TRBJ2-7|many|TRBV7-2|NA
CASSFRLGPSYEQYF
TGTGCCAGCAGCTTCCGCCTGGGACCATCCTACGAGCAGTACTTC
>TRBJ2-3|many|TRBV7-3|TRBD1
CASSKTGGATDTQYF
TGTGCCAGCAGCAAGACAGGGGGTGCAACAGATACGCAGTATTTT
>TRBJ2-7|many|TRBV29-1|NA
CSVGFSVYEQYF
TGCAGCGTTGGCTTCTCGGTTTACGAGCAGTACTTC
>TRBJ1-6|few|TRBV20-1|TRBD1
CSARAGTGGSYNSPLHF
TGCAGTGCTAGAGCCGGGACAGGGGGATCTTATAATTCACCCCTCCACTTT
>TRBJ2-3|NA|TRBV20-1|NA
CSAREVGSGGYEDTQYF
TGCAGTGCTAGAGAAGTAGGGAGTGGCGGCTACGAGGATACGCAGTATTTT
>TRBJ2-1|few|TRBV3-1|TRBD2
CASSLRFAGEGVVYNEQFF
TGTGCCAGCAGCCTCCGCTTTGCGGGGGAGGGTGTGGTTTACAATGAGCAGTTCTTC
>TRBJ2-2|many|TRBV28|NA
CASSLLGRGLTGELFF
TGTGCCAGCAGTCTGCTAGGCAGGGGCCTTACCGGGGAGCTGTTTTTT
>TRBJ1-6|few|TRBV5-5|TRBD1
CASSPSTGSSYNSPLHF
TGTGCCAGCAGCCCCTCGACAGGGAGCTCCTATAATTCACCCCTCCACTTT
>TRBJ2-1|few|TRBV12-3/TRBV12-4|NA
CASSKKEGDEQFF
TGTGCCAGCAGTAAAAAAGAGGGGGATGAGCAGTTCTTC
>TRBJ2-1|few|TRBV19|TRBD2
CASAITSGSWDEQFF
TGTGCCAGTGCCATAACTAGCGGGAGTTGGGATGAGCAGTTCTTC
>TRBJ2-1|many|TRBV20-1|TRBD2
CSARGTIAGGVSGYNEQFF
TGCAGTGCTAGGGGGACGATAGCGGGAGGGGTCTCGGGTTACAATGAGCAGTTCTTC
>TRBJ1-5|NA|TRBV2|NA
CACSLNQPQHF
TGTGCCTGCAGCCTGAATCAGCCCCAGCATTTT
>TRBJ2-3|few|TRBV18|NA
CASSPPGASTDTQYF
TGTGCCAGCTCACCACCGGGGGCTAGCACAGATACGCAGTATTTT
>TRBJ2-1|NA|TRBV12-3/TRBV12-4|NA
CASGKGGNEQFF
TGTGCCAGCGGGAAGGGGGGGAATGAGCAGTTCTTC
>TRBJ2-1|many|TRBV7-6|NA
CASAKERDTYNEQFF
TGTGCCAGCGCCAAGGAGCGGGACACCTACAATGAGCAGTTCTTC
>TRBJ1-5|NA|TRBV7-8|NA
CASSLGQPHQPQHF
TGTGCCAGCAGCTTAGGACAGCCCCATCAGCCCCAGCATTTT
>TRBJ1-1|NA|TRBV29-1|NA
CSVRDRSMNTEAFF
TGCAGCGTTCGGGACCGAAGTATGAACACTGAAGCTTTCTTT
>TRBJ2-6|NA|TRBV5-8|TRBD1
CASSPTGGSGANVLTF
TGTGCCAGCAGTCCGACAGGGGGGTCTGGGGCCAACGTCCTGACTTTC
>TRBJ2-2|few|TRBV4-1|TRBD1
CASSQGDRDTGELFF
TGCGCCAGCAGCCAAGGGGACAGGGACACCGGGGAGCTGTTTTTT
>TRBJ2-3|few|TRBV6-1|TRBD2
CASTRGAGIDTQYF
TGTGCCAGCACTAGAGGAGCGGGGATAGATACGCAGTATTTT
>TRBJ2-5|many|TRBV18|NA
CASSPLRDSQSQYF
TGTGCCAGCTCCCCGCTGCGGGACTCCCAAAGTCAGTACTTC
>TRBJ2-4|few|TRBV20-1|NA
CSARTKAKNIQYF
TGCAGTGCTAGGACCAAAGCCAAAAACATTCAGTACTTC
>TRBJ2-4|few|TRBV6-2/TRBV6-3|NA
CASSLSGSKNIQYF
TGTGCCAGCAGTTTGTCAGGCTCCAAAAACATTCAGTACTTC
>TRBJ2-6|NA|TRBV6-5|NA
CASSYNEGTGANVLTF
TGTGCCAGCAGTTACAATGAGGGAACCGGGGCCAACGTCCTGACTTTC
>TRBJ2-2|NA|TRBV29-1|NA
CSVEIRAGELFF
TGCAGCGTTGAAATTCGGGCCGGGGAGCTGTTTTTT
>TRBJ2-2|many|TRBV20-1|NA
CSARDSYDRRNTGELFF
TGCAGTGCTAGAGATAGCTACGACAGACGGAACACCGGGGAGCTGTTTTTT
>TRBJ1-5|many|TRBV6-1|NA
CASIRDLNQPQHF
TGTGCCAGCATACGGGATCTAAATCAGCCCCAGCATTTT
>TRBJ2-4|many|TRBV5-6|TRBD1
CASSKDRLKAKNIQYF
TGTGCCAGCAGCAAGGACAGGCTTAAAGCCAAAAACATTCAGTACTTC
>TRBJ2-1|NA|TRBV15|TRBD2
CATTFSSGRANEQFF
TGTGCCACCACCTTTTCTAGCGGGAGGGCCAATGAGCAGTTCTTC
>TRBJ1-1|few|TRBV5-6|NA
CASSQGIRDTEAFF
TGTGCCAGCAGCCAGGGTATTCGGGACACTGAAGCTTTCTTT
>TRBJ2-3|many|TRBV28|TRBD2
CASSTWTSGASTDTQYF
TGTGCCAGCAGCACCTGGACTAGCGGAGCTAGCACAGATACGCAGTATTTT
>TRBJ2-1|many|TRBV12-3/TRBV12-4|NA
CASSLSRYNEQFF
TGTGCCAGCAGTTTATCCCGTTACAATGAGCAGTTCTTC
>TRBJ2-1|NA|TRBV5-1|NA
CASSLLPLNEQFF
TGCGCCAGCAGCTTATTGCCTCTCAATGAGCAGTTCTTC
>TRBJ2-1|many|TRBV11-1|TRBD2
CASSLGPRGAGGLNEQFF
TGTGCCAGCAGCTTAGGCCCCCGAGGAGCGGGAGGGCTCAATGAGCAGTTCTTC
>TRBJ1-1|NA|TRBV24-1|TRBD1
CATSETGGSTEAFF
TGTGCCACCAGTGAGACAGGGGGGAGCACTGAAGCTTTCTTT
>TRBJ2-3|few|TRBV20-1|TRBD2
CSAPRISGRGFTDTQYF
TGCAGTGCCCCCCGGATTAGCGGGAGGGGATTCACAGATACGCAGTATTTT
>TRBJ1-1|NA|TRBV28|NA
CASSLFLTASPTMNTEAFF
TGTGCCAGCAGTTTATTTCTGACGGCATCTCCAACCATGAACACTGAAGCTTTCTTT
>TRBJ2-7|many|TRBV6-2/TRBV6-3|NA
CASRPGVGATYEQYF
TGTGCCAGCAGACCCGGAGTGGGGGCAACCTACGAGCAGTACTTC
>TRBJ1-1|NA|TRBV4-2|TRBD1
CASSPGPGGREAFF
TGTGCCAGCAGCCCGGGCCCAGGGGGCCGGGAAGCTTTCTTT